The 5 T cell receptor beta chains below were found in one sample sequenced in a study of cytomegalovirus exposure and HLA in healthy donors. This PCR relied on a set of 60 Vbeta primers and 13 Jbeta primers. The method was immunoSEQ multiplex PCR; TCRdb's version includes in-frame clones alone and lacks a portion of them. Of under 150,000 clones listed, 65% to 85% are singletons. Input material: PBMCs. The receptors derive from a young woman in good health and CMV-seronegative.

This clone has a handful of counts. This chain joins TRBV16 and TRBJ1-2; D possibly corresponds to TRBD1 (5 bases). This CDR3 contains 13 residues. V was cut by 2 bases and J by 9 bases, with 13 bases left in between. The germline gives CDR1 KGHSY, CDR2 FQNENV. For the CDR3, the DNA is TGTGCCAGCAGCCAAGGGGAGGGGTATCGCTACACCTTC. The encoded protein is CASSQGEGYRYTF.

This clone was seen only a few times. The V gene is TRBV19, the J gene TRBJ2-1, with TRBD2 matching 8 bases. Germline loops: CDR1 LNHDA, CDR2 SQIVND (reference sequence). V was pared by 7 bases and J by 9 bases, with 14 bases of the junction left unmatched. This CDR3 contains 15 residues. The CDR3 region has the DNA TGTGCCAGTAACCAGGGAGCGGGAGTCGGTGGTGAGCAGTTCTTC. Its protein product is CASNQGAGVGGEQFF. The full variable domain, completed using reference TRBV19 and TRBJ2-1, is DGGITQSPKYLFRKEGQNVTLSCEQNLNHDAMYWYRQDPGQGLRLIYYSQIVNDFQKGDIAEGYSVSREKKESFPLTVTSAQKNPTAFYLCASNQGAGVGGEQFFGPGTRLTVL.

The chain is built from TRBV6-5 and TRBJ2-7, with TRBD2 matching over 7 bases. Germline values: CDR1 MNHEY, CDR2 SVGAGI. CDR3 length equals 15 residues. The J segment lost 0 bases and the V segment lost 5 bases, leaving 7 bases of the junction unmatched. This chain's CDR3 is CASSRGGKSSYEQYF. CDR3 DNA sequence: TGTGCCAGCAGTCGCGGGGGTAAGAGCTCCTACGAGCAGTACTTC.

The J gene is TRBJ2-3, the V gene TRBV5-1, with 9 bases identical to TRBD1. The CDR3 length is 14 residues. CDR1 and CDR2 from the germline V gene are SGHRS and YFSETQ. V shed 5 bases, J shed 5 bases, and the junction held 6 bases outside the gene matches. CDR3 DNA: TGCGCCAGCAGAGAGGGACAGGGACTAGATACGCAGTATTTT. This sequence encodes CASREGQGLDTQYF.

On this clone itself: The sample holds other DNA sequences that translate to the same CDR3. This rearrangement joins TRBV19 to TRBJ1-1; perhaps TRBD1 as D (5 bases). The ends were cut back, 2 bases at V and 3 bases at J, with 7 bases in the middle. There are 13 residues in the CDR3. Germline values: CDR1 LNHDA, CDR2 SQIVND (reference sequence). CDR3 nucleotide sequence: TGTGCCAGTAGTATACGGGGGGACACTGAAGCTTTCTTT. This codes for CASSIRGDTEAFF.